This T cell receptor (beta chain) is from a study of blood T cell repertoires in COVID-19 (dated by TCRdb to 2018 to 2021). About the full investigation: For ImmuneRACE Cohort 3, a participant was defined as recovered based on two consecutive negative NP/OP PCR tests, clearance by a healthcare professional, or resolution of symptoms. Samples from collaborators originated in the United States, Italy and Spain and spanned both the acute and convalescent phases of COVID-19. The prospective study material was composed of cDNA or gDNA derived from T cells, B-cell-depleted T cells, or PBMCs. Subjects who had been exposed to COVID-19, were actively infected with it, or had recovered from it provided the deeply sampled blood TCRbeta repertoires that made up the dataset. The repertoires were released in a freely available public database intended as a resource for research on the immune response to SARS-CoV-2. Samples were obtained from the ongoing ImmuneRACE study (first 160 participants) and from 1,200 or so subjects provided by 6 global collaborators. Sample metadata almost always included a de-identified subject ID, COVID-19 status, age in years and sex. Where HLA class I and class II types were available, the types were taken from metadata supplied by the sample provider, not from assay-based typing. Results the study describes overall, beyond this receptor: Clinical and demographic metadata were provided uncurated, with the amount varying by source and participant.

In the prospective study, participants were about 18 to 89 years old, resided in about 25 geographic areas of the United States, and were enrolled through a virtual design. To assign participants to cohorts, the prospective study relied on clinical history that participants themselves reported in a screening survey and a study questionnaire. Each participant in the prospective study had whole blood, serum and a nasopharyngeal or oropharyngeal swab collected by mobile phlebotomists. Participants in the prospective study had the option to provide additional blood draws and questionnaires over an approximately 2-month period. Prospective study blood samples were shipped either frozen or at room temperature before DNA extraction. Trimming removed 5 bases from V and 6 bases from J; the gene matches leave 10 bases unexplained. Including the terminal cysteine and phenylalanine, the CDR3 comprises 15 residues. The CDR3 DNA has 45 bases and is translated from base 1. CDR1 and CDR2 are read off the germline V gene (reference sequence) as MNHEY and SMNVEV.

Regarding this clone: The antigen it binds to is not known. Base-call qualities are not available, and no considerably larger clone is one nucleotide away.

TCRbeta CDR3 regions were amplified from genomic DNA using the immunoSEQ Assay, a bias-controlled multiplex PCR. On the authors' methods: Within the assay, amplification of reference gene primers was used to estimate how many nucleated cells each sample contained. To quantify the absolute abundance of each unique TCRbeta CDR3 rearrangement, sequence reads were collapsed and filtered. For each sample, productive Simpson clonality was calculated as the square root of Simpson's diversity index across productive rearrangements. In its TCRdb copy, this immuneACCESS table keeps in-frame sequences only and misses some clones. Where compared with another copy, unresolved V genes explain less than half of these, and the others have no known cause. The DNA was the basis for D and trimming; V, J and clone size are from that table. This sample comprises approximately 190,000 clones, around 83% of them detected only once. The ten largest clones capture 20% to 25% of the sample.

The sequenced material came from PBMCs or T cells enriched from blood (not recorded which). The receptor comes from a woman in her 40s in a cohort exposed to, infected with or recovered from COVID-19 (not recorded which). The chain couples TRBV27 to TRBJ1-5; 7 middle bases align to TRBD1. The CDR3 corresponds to CASSPQGQGGQPQHF. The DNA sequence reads TGTGCCAGCAGTCCCCAGGGGCAGGGGGGTCAGCCCCAGCATTTT.